The 2 T cell receptor beta chains below come from one sample, sequenced in a study of shared clonotypes between healthy human individuals. Using immunoSEQ multiplex PCR, the repertoire was profiled, and TCRdb retains in-frame clones only, with some absent. This table holds around 1.5 million clones, under 99% found once. Sequencing was performed on naive CD4+ T cells sorted from blood. The subset here: CD45RA+ positively selected. The receptors were gathered from a man younger than 45 in good health.

The V gene is TRBV7-9, the J gene TRBJ2-3, with 7 bases fitting TRBD2. Germline trimming cut 0 bases from V and 4 bases from J; bases unmatched to any gene: 1. CDR3 length: 14 residues. CDR1 and CDR2 from the germline V gene are SEHNR and FQNEAQ (reference sequence). CDR3 DNA: TGTGCCAGCAGCTTAGCGACTAGCTCAGATACGCAGTATTTT. Protein: CASSLATSSDTQYF.

V gene TRBV11-2 combines with J gene TRBJ2-5, with D tentatively TRBD1 (6 bases). The germline V gene has CDR1 SGHAT and CDR2 FQNNGV. V was trimmed by 5 bases and J by 4 bases, leaving 14 bases between them. This CDR3 contains 14 residues. The CDR3 spells CASSPFGTPETQYF. For the CDR3, the DNA is TGTGCCAGCAGCCCTTTCGGGACACCAGAGACCCAGTACTTC.